This TCR beta chain came from a study of cytomegalovirus exposure and HLA in healthy donors. Overall study results and limits: Rarity marked most TCR sequences, yet some public TCRs occurred in many donors.

13 Jbeta primers and 60 Vbeta primers were used for the PCR. Profiled with immunoSEQ multiplex PCR; TCRdb holds only in-frame clones, not every one. The table shows under 80,000 clones, with approximately 72% occurring only once. Details on this clone: Its target is not known.

The CDR3 totals 14 residues. The germline V gene encodes CDR1 MDHEN and CDR2 SYDVKM. Between the trimmed V and J ends, which lost 10 bases and 3 bases, there was a span of 16 bases. The sequencing input was PBMCs. The rearrangement links TRBV28 to TRBJ2-1; a weak D match, TRBD2 (6 bases). This receptor was identified in a man aged 45-65 years in good health and CMV-seropositive. The CDR3 reads CATFGTFNYNEQFF. CDR3 coding DNA: TGTGCCACCTTCGGGACTTTCAACTACAATGAGCAGTTCTTC.